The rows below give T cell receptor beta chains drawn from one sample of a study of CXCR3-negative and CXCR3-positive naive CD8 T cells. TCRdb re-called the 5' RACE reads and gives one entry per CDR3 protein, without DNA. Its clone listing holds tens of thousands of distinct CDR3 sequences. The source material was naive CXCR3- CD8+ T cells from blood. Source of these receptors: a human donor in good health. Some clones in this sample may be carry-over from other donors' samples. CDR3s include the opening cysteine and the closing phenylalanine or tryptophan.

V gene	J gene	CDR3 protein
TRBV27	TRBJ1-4	CASKPGQGREKLFF
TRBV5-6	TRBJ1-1	CASSLGGTGDTEAFF
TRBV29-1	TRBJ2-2	CSVVAVYTGELFF
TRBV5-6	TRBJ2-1	CASSLVWGLGSYNEQFF
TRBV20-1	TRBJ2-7	CSVKLTDTYEQYF
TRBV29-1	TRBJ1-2	CSARQGSFSGYTF
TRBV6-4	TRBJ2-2	CASSDSGGLTTGELFF
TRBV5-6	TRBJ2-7	CASSRQDGFEQYF
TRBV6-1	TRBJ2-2	CASSEARQGLNTGELFF
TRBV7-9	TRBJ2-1	CASTIIGLAGNEYNEQFF
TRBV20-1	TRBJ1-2	CSARSPGIYEYGYTF
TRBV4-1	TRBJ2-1	CASSHHLASGEQFF
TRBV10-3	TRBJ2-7	CAISDEAGGYEQYF
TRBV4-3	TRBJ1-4	CASSQEGKLFF
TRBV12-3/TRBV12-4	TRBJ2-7	CASSLGESTYEQYF
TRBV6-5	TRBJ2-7	CASSYSMAAEQYF
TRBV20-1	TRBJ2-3	CSARARTGIGTDTQYF
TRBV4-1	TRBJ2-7	CASSQVPLGEQYF
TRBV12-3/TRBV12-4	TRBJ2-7	CASSSRFTYEQYF
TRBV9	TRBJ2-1	CASSPTTRLRYNEQFF
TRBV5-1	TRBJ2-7	CASSPGTSTYEQYF
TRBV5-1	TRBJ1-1	CASSPSQGALRLNTEAFF
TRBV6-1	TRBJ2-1	CASPEREGLLDEQFF
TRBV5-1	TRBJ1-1	CASSVTTGAIGKTEAFF
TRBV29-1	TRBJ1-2	CSVPGGQIQGYGYTF
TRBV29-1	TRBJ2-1	CSVQTGIREGEQFF
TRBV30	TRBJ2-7	CASTGNSYEQYF
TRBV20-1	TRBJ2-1	CSATDGSSYNEQFF
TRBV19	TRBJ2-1	CASSTTGQVPSYNEQFF
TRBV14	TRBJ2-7	CASSQMIASYEQYF
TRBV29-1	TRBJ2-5	CSVEGTGEVFETQYF
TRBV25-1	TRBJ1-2	CASSEGPGTFYYGYTF
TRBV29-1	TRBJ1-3	CSVEVWTKGWNTIYF
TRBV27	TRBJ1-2	CASSPWGRADGYTF
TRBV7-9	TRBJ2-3	CASSLDVASTDTQYF
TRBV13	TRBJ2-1	CASSLARGRLAAYNEQFF
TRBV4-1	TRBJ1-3	CASSQDLDRISGNTIYF
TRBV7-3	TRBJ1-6	CASSLTGLENSPLHF
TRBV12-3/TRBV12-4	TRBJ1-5	CASSFVRHEPVQPQHF
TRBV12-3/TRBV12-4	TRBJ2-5	CAGPEGAGETQYF
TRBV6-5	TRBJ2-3	CASSSPDWSTDTQYF
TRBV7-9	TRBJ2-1	CASSSGAAGEQFF